This T cell receptor (beta chain) was sequenced for a study of blood T cell repertoires in COVID-19. The wider study: There were acute and convalescent COVID-19 samples, and they came from the United States, Italy and Spain. T cells, B-cell-depleted T cells, or PBMCs provided the cDNA or gDNA that served as material.

Trimming removed 8 bases at V and 5 bases at J, with 18 bases between. This CDR3 region has 14 residues. CDR1 is MNHEY, CDR2 SVGAGI, per germline. Original processing notes: Quantification of nucleated cells was approximated via reference gene primer amplification. Only in-frame clones appear in the TCRdb table, and some are missing; sequencing was by immunoSEQ multiplex PCR. For V, J and clone size, that table is used; D and trimming come from the DNA. The data show some 250,000 clones, around 79% seen once. Sequences were obtained from peripheral blood. The rearrangement uses TRBV6-5 and TRBJ1-2; possible D gene TRBD1, 5 bases. The source of this sequence is a woman older than 75 with acute or convalescent COVID-19. CDR3 DNA sequence: TGTGCCAGCGCTCCGGTTACAGGAAGATATGGCTACACCTTC. Translating it yields CASAPVTGRYGYTF.